Listed below are T cell receptor beta chains from one sample, sequenced in a study of early T cells in non-severe SARS-CoV-2 infection. TCRdb reprocessed the 5' RACE reads via MiXCR and lists one record per CDR3 protein. There are more than 55,000 distinct CDR3 sequences in the sample; around 10% occur only once, and about 16% lies in the top ten. What was sequenced was whole blood. Receptors originate from an adult who was a healthcare worker with PCR-confirmed SARS-CoV-2 infection or an uninfected control (not recorded which). The conserved cysteine and the conserved F or W are not part of the CDR3 here. Fields, in order: V gene, J gene, D gene, CDR3 protein. The D gene is left open where the match is weak.

v_gene: TRBV7-2; j_gene: TRBJ1-1; d_gene: .; CDR3aa: ASTPRGRTEAF
v_gene: TRBV3-2; j_gene: TRBJ2-5; d_gene: .; CDR3aa: ASSQLMTSGIEETQY
v_gene: TRBV11-1; j_gene: TRBJ2-7; d_gene: .; CDR3aa: ASSQTGLGEQY
v_gene: TRBV12-3/TRBV12-4; j_gene: TRBJ2-2; d_gene: .; CDR3aa: ASRRGTGELF
v_gene: TRBV5-4; j_gene: TRBJ2-1; d_gene: TRBD2; CDR3aa: ASSPRTSVNEQF
v_gene: TRBV6-5; j_gene: TRBJ1-1; d_gene: TRBD1; CDR3aa: ASSRRDRADEAF
v_gene: TRBV6-5; j_gene: TRBJ2-7; d_gene: .; CDR3aa: ASSYGGAGTYEQY
v_gene: TRBV2; j_gene: TRBJ2-5; d_gene: TRBD2; CDR3aa: ASSVISGGQY
v_gene: TRBV28; j_gene: TRBJ2-7; d_gene: .; CDR3aa: ASSSFLDRSYEQY
v_gene: TRBV7-3; j_gene: TRBJ2-2; d_gene: .; CDR3aa: ASSLQERAGELF
v_gene: TRBV24-1; j_gene: TRBJ2-1; d_gene: TRBD1; CDR3aa: ATSDTTGGVYNEQF
v_gene: TRBV27; j_gene: TRBJ2-7; d_gene: TRBD1; CDR3aa: ASSLSGTDRYEQY
v_gene: TRBV18; j_gene: TRBJ2-1; d_gene: .; CDR3aa: ASSSSGDEQF
v_gene: TRBV11-2; j_gene: TRBJ2-1; d_gene: TRBD2; CDR3aa: ASSLVGTRRREQF
v_gene: TRBV18; j_gene: TRBJ1-5; d_gene: TRBD1; CDR3aa: ASSPLPFSRGRGQPQH
v_gene: TRBV18; j_gene: TRBJ2-7; d_gene: .; CDR3aa: ASSPGGGEQY
v_gene: TRBV21-1; j_gene: TRBJ1-6; d_gene: .; CDR3aa: ASSKESVRKNSPLH
v_gene: TRBV6-1; j_gene: TRBJ1-4; d_gene: TRBD1; CDR3aa: ASSTPGQGSLATNEKLF
v_gene: TRBV5-8; j_gene: TRBJ2-3; d_gene: TRBD2; CDR3aa: ASSLGLAGGGTDTQY
v_gene: TRBV7-9; j_gene: TRBJ2-5; d_gene: TRBD2; CDR3aa: ASSLAAGGSQETQY
v_gene: TRBV27; j_gene: TRBJ2-7; d_gene: .; CDR3aa: ASSLSHLPALNSVYEQY
v_gene: TRBV20-1; j_gene: TRBJ1-5; d_gene: TRBD1; CDR3aa: SARDFERQGSNQPQH
v_gene: TRBV11-2; j_gene: TRBJ2-2; d_gene: TRBD2; CDR3aa: ASSLVEAGGPLAGELF
v_gene: TRBV6-1; j_gene: TRBJ1-1; d_gene: .; CDR3aa: ASSESEGGSTEAF
v_gene: TRBV7-9; j_gene: TRBJ2-1; d_gene: TRBD2; CDR3aa: ASSPSTSGIPEF
v_gene: TRBV12-3/TRBV12-4; j_gene: TRBJ2-7; d_gene: .; CDR3aa: ASSLDSGEQY
v_gene: TRBV6-5; j_gene: TRBJ2-3; d_gene: TRBD2; CDR3aa: ASSSPSGNTDTQY